What follows are 11 T cell receptor beta chains derived from one specimen sequenced in a study of blood T cell repertoires in COVID-19. This table comes from immunoSEQ multiplex PCR, and its TCRdb copy is limited to in-frame clones, with some not included. The table has 65,000 to 70,000 clones, around 85% seen once. The sequencing sample was made of peripheral blood. The receptors shown here come from a man aged 40-55 years with COVID-19, enrolled during active disease.

The chain links TRBV5-1 to TRBJ2-7; TRBD2 agrees at 7 bases. Trimming at V came to 4 bases and at J to 2 bases, leaving 9 bases not matched to a gene. The CDR3 totals 15 residues. Germline CDR1 SGHRS, CDR2 YFSETQ. CDR3 protein: CASSPTLGGAYEQYF. The DNA of the CDR3 is TGCGCCAGCAGCCCGACTTTGGGGGGGGCCTACGAGCAGTACTTC.

The J gene is TRBJ1-6, the V gene TRBV5-1; 7 bases map to TRBD1. There are 15 residues in the CDR3. Per germline, CDR1 SGHRS and CDR2 YFSETQ. J lost 5 bases, V lost 0 bases, and 2 bases had no gene match. The DNA of the CDR3 is TGCGCCAGCAGCTTGGGTGGGACAGATAATTCACCCCTCCACTTT. Translating it yields CASSLGGTDNSPLHF.

The V gene is TRBV2, the J gene TRBJ1-1, with D tentatively TRBD1 (5 bases). Trimming removed 5 bases from V and 1 base from J, with 11 bases in between. The CDR3 sequence is 14 residues long. Germline V CDR1 and CDR2: SNHLY, FYNNEI. The CDR3 coding sequence is TGTGCCAGCAGTATGACAGAGAGGAACACTGAAGCTTTCTTT. Its protein is CASSMTERNTEAFF.

This chain connects TRBV5-1 to TRBJ1-2; 8 bases map to TRBD1. Germline V gene data show CDR1 as SGHRS and CDR2 as YFSETQ. The CDR3 consists of 14 residues. V was clipped by 3 bases and J by 3 bases; unmatched bases: 4. In DNA form, the CDR3 reads TGCGCCAGCAGCTCTACAGGGGGGGACTATGGCTACACCTTC. Translation: CASSSTGGDYGYTF.

This clone was picked up one time. Here the CDR3 reads CASSEDLGENSPLHF. For the CDR3, the DNA is TGTGCCAGCAGTGAAGATTTAGGGGAAAATTCACCCCTCCACTTT. The chain combines TRBV6-1 with TRBJ1-6; a weak D match, TRBD1 (5 bases). This CDR3 has 15 residues. The germline V gene has CDR1 MNHNS and CDR2 SASEGT. Trimming shortened V by 1 base and J by 7 bases, and 11 bases separated the two germline ends.

The chain recombines TRBV24-1 with TRBJ2-5, with 10 positions matching TRBD1. Germline trimming cut 5 bases from V and 4 bases from J; bases unmatched to any gene: 12. The CDR3 has 17 amino acids. Germline V CDR1 and CDR2: KGHDR, SFDVKD. DNA for the CDR3: TGTGCCACCAGTGCCTCCCCGGGACAGGGGTTGGGAGAGACCCAGTACTTC. This sequence encodes CATSASPGQGLGETQYF.

The chain's CDR3 is CAWSPPTGIEGNTIYF. Here the CDR3 DNA reads TGTGCCTGGAGTCCCCCTACAGGGATCGAAGGAAACACCATATATTTT. The chain carries TRBV30 and TRBJ1-3, with D tentatively TRBD1 (6 bases). Trimming cost V 2 bases and J 4 bases, with 18 bases left between them. The CDR3 sequence is 16 residues long. Germline V CDR1 and CDR2: GTSNPN, SVGIG (reference sequence).

The rearrangement uses TRBV5-6 and TRBJ2-3, with TRBD1 identical over 12 bases. This CDR3 has 16 residues. V shed 4 bases, J shed 4 bases, and the junction held 7 bases outside the gene matches. Germline V gene lookup returns CDR1 SGHDT and CDR2 YYEEEE. The CDR3 loop reads CASSIPGQGAADTQYF. The CDR3 DNA follows: TGTGCCAGCAGCATTCCGGGACAGGGGGCCGCAGATACGCAGTATTTT.

This chain links TRBV7-9 with TRBJ1-6, with 8 nucleotides matching TRBD1. V dropped 5 bases and J dropped 7; count of bases not matched to a gene: 4. Germline CDR1 SEHNR, CDR2 FQNEAQ (reference sequence). CDR3 length equals 14 residues. The CDR3 is CASSLDRENSPLHF. DNA for the CDR3: TGTGCCAGCAGCCTGGACAGGGAGAATTCACCCCTCCACTTT. The variable domain in full, completed from reference TRBV7-9 and TRBJ1-6, reads DTGVSQNPRHKITKRGQNVTFRCDPISEHNRLYWYRQTLGQGPEFLTYFQNEAQLEKSRLLSDRFSAERPKGSFSTLEIQRTEQGDSAMYLCASSLDRENSPLHFGNGTRLTVT.

The chain recombines TRBV29-1 with TRBJ2-7; TRBD1 might be the D (6 bases). This CDR3 region has 14 residues. Per germline, CDR1 SQVTM and CDR2 ANQGSEA. V dropped 7 bases and J dropped 2 bases, with 18 bases sitting between them. CDR3 bases: TGCAGCGCCAGTTGGGGCAGGGGACCCTACGAGCAGTACTTC. This sequence encodes CSASWGRGPYEQYF.

Only a few counts were recorded for this clone. The chain carries TRBV29-1 and TRBJ2-3; D may be TRBD2 (6 bases). The CDR3 loop spans 14 amino acids. The germline V and J ends were trimmed by 2 bases and 1 base, with 10 bases remaining between them. Germline CDR1 reads SQVTM; CDR2 reads ANQGSEA. The CDR3 region has the DNA TGCAGCGTTGAACGCGGGGAAGGCACAGATACGCAGTATTTT. It yields the protein CSVERGEGTDTQYF.